The source of this T cell receptor beta chain is a study of response to subunit inactivated influenza vaccine. Trimming stripped 0 bases from V and 7 bases from J, with 3 bases between. This CDR3 spans 12 amino acids. TCRdb redid the calling of the RT-PCR reads with MiXCR, one entry per CDR3 protein. The data show about 520,000 distinct CDR3 sequences, with roughly 7.6% seen just once and about an eighth held by the top ten. Material: PBMCs from blood, obtained around 25 months after vaccination. V and J are TRBV12-3 or TRBV12-4 and TRBJ1-4; D is ambiguous. The clonotype originates from a man between 45 and 75 years old who received an inactivated influenza vaccine. The CDR3 is CASSLAFEKLFF. The CDR3 coding sequence is TGTGCCAGCAGTTTAGCTTTTGAAAAACTGTTTTTT.